This TCR beta chain was sequenced during a study of beta chain features in type 1 diabetes. As every portion of the isolated RNA was reverse transcribed, the sequencing read expressed TCRB transcripts. Profiled with immunoSEQ multiplex PCR; TCRdb holds only in-frame clones, not every one. This table holds about 160,000 clones, about 8.5% found once. With 4 bases clipped from V and 4 bases from J, the junction kept 11 bases outside the gene matches. The CDR3 extends over 17 amino acids. In germline, CDR1 is LGHNA, CDR2 YSLEER. This clone was detected only a few times. V is TRBV4-3 and J is TRBJ2-2; 8 bases map to TRBD1. This TCR derives from a man aged 18 to 29 in good health. The specimen was central memory CD4+ T cells from blood. The CDR3 is CASSLGTGPRTTGELFF. The CDR3 region has the DNA TGCGCCAGCAGCCTCGGGACAGGCCCCAGAACCACCGGGGAGCTGTTTTTT.